The T cell receptor (beta chain) described here comes from a study of blood T cell repertoires in COVID-19. Seattle enrolled patients during active infection and tracked them longitudinally. The authors' processing: Quantification of nucleated cells was approximated via reference gene primer amplification. Some clones are missing from TCRdb's copy, which holds only in-frame ones; the method was immunoSEQ multiplex PCR. The V and J calls and clone size were taken over from that table, and D and trimming were inferred from the DNA. The data contain 180,000 or so clones, roughly nine tenths of them singletons. CDR1 and CDR2 from the germline V gene are SGHNT and YENEEA. The CDR3 is made up of 13 amino acids. Trimming stripped 5 bases from V and 4 bases from J, with 11 bases between.

This sequence originates from an older woman with COVID-19, enrolled during active disease. The sequenced sample was peripheral blood. V usage is TRBV11-3 and J usage is TRBJ1-2, with D unresolved. In DNA, the CDR3 is TGTGCCAGCAGCCTACTGACGGGCTATGGCTACACCTTC. As protein: CASSLLTGYGYTF.